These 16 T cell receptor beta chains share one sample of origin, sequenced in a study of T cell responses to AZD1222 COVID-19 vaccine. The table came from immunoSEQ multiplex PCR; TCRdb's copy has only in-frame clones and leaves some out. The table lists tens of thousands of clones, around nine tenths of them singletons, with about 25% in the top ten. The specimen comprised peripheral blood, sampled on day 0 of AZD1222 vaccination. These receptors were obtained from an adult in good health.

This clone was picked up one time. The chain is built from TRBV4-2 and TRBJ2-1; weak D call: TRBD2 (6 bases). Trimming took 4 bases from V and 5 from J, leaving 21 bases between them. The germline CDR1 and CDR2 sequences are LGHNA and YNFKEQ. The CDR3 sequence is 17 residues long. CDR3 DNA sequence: TGTGCCAGCAGCCCCGACGGTCGGTACGGGGGAAACAATGAGCAGTTCTTC. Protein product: CASSPDGRYGGNNEQFF.

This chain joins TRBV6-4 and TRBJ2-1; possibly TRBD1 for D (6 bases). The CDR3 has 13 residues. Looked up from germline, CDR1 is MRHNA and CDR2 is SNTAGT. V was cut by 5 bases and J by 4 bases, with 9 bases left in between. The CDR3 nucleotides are TGTGCCAGCAGTCCCGACAGGTACAATGAGCAGTTCTTC. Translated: CASSPDRYNEQFF.

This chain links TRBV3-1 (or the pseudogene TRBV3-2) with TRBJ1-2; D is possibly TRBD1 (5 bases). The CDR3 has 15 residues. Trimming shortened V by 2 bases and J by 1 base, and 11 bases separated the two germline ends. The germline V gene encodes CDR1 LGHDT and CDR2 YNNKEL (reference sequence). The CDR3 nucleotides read TGTGCCAGCAGCCAATCGTCAGGGAGTAACTATGGCTACACCTTC. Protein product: CASSQSSGSNYGYTF.

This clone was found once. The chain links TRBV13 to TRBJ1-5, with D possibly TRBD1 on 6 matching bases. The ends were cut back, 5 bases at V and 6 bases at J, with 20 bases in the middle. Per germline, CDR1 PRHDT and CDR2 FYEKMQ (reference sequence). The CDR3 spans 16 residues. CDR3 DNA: TGTGCCAGCAGCAATCAGAACAGGGATTCCGGTCAGCCCCAGCATTTT. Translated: CASSNQNRDSGQPQHF.

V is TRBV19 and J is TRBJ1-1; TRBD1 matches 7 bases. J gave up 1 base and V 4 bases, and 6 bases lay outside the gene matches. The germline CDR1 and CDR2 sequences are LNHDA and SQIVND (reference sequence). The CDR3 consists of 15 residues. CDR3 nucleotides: TGTGCCAGTAGTACAACAGGGGCTTCGAACACTGAAGCTTTCTTT. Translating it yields CASSTTGASNTEAFF.

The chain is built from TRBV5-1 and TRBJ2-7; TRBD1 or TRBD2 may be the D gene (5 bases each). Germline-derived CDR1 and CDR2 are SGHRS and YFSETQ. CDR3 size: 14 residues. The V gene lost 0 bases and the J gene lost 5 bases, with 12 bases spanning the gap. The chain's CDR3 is CASSLEAGTDEQYF. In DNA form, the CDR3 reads TGCGCCAGCAGCTTGGAGGCAGGGACGGACGAGCAGTACTTC.

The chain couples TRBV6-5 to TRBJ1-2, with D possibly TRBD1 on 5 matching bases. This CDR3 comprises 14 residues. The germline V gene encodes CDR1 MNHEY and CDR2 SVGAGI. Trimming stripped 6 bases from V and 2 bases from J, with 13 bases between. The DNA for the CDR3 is TGTGCCAGCAGCCCGGGACGCGCGAACTATGGCTACACCTTC. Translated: CASSPGRANYGYTF.

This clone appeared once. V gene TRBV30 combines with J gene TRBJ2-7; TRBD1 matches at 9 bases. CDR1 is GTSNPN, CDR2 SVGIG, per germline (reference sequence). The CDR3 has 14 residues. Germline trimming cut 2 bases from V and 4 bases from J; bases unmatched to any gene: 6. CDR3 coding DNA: TGTGCCTGGAGTCTCGGGACAGGGAGGTACGAGCAGTACTTC. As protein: CAWSLGTGRYEQYF.

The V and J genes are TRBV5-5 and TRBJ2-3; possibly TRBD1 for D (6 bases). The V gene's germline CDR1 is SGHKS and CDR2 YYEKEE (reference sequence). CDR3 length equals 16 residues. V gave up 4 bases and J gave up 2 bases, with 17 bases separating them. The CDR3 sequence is CASSLGASHLTDTQYF. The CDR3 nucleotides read TGTGCCAGCAGCCTGGGGGCCAGCCACCTCACAGATACGCAGTATTTT.

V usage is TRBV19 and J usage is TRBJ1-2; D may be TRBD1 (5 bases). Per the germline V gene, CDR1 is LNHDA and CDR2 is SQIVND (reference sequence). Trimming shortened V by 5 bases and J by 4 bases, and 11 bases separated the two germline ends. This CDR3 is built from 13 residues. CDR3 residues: CASSHQGTYGYTF. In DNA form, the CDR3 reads TGTGCCAGTAGTCATCAGGGTACCTATGGCTACACCTTC. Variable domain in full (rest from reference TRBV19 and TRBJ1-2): DGGITQSPKYLFRKEGQNVTLSCEQNLNHDAMYWYRQDPGQGLRLIYYSQIVNDFQKGDIAEGYSVSREKKESFPLTVTSAQKNPTAFYLCASSHQGTYGYTFGSGTRLTVV.

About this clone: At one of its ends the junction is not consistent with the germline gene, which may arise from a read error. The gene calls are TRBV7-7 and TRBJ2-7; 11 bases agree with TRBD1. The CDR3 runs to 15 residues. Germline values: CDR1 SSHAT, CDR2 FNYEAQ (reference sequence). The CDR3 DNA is TGTGCTAGCAGCTCAGGAGGACAGGGGGCCGGCGAGCAGTACTTC. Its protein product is CASSSGGQGAGEQYF.

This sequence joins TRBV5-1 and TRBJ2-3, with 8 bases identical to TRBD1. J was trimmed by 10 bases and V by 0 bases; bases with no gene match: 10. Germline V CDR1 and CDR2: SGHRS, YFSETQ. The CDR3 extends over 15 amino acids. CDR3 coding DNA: TGCGCCAGCAGCTTGGCTCCAGGACAGGGCTTCTCGCAGTATTTT. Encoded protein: CASSLAPGQGFSQYF.

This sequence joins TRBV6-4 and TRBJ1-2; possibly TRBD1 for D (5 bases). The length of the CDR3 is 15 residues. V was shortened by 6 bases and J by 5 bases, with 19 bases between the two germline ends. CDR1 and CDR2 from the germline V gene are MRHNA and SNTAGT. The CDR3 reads CASRTDAGTAYGYTF. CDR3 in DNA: TGTGCCAGCAGGACCGACGCCGGGACGGCGTATGGCTACACCTTC.

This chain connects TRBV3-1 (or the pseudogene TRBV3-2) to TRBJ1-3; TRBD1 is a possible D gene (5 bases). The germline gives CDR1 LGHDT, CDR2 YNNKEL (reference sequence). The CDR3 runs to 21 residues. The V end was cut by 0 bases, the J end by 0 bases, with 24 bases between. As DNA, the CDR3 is TGTGCCAGCAGCCAAGATAGGTGCAGGGACCCTTTCAAAAGCTCTGGAAACACCATATATTTT. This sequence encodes CASSQDRCRDPFKSSGNTIYF.

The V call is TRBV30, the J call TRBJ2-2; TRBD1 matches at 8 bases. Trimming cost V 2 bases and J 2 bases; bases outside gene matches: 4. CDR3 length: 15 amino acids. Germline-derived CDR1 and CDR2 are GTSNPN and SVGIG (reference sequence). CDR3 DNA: TGTGCCTGGAGTCCGACAGGGGTTAACACCGGGGAGCTGTTTTTT. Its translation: CAWSPTGVNTGELFF. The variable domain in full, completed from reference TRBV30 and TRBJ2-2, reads SQTIHQWPATLVQPVGSPLSLECTVEGTSNPNLYWYRQAAGRGLQLLFYSVGIGQISSEVPQNLSASRPQDRQFILSSKKLLLSDSGFYLCAWSPTGVNTGELFFGEGSRLTVL.

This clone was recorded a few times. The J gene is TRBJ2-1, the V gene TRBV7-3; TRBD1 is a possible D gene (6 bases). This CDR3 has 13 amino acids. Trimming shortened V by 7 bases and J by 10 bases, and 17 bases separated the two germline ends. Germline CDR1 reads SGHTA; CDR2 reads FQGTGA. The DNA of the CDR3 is TGTGCCAGCAATCTCCGCGTGGGGGCGGAGCAGTTCTTC. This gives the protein CASNLRVGAEQFF.